The next 25 T cell receptor beta chains were all read from a single sample in a study of graft-versus-host responses after intestinal transplantation. Clones were sequenced by immunoSEQ multiplex PCR, and TCRdb holds only the in-frame ones, with some missing. The profile shows about 30,000 clones, about 92% of them singletons. Material: PBMCs, obtained about 62 days after intestinal transplant. Receptors originate from a human patient who received an intestinal transplant, so some T cells may come from the graft donor.

This clone was seen more than once but under ten times. The rearrangement joins TRBV4-2 to TRBJ2-6; D not certain. Germline V gives CDR1 LGHNA, CDR2 YNFKEQ. The length of the CDR3 is 16 residues. V gave up 4 bases and J gave up 0 bases, with 10 bases separating them. The DNA for the CDR3 is TGTGCCAGCAGCCCCAATTTTAACTCTGGGGCCAACGTCCTGACTTTC. Translating it yields CASSPNFNSGANVLTF.

The chain has TRBV7-9 and TRBJ1-2, with 10 nucleotides matching TRBD1. V lost 2 bases and J lost 3; bases outside the gene matches: 3. Germline values: CDR1 SEHNR, CDR2 FQNEAQ (reference sequence). The CDR3 sequence is 15 residues long. The CDR3 DNA is TGTGCCAGCAGCTTAATTGGACAGGGGGACTATGGCTACACCTTC. As protein: CASSLIGQGDYGYTF.

The rearrangement uses TRBV4-3 and TRBJ2-7; no clear D. Looked up from germline, CDR1 is LGHNA and CDR2 is YSLEER. This CDR3 is built from 13 residues. The germline V and J ends were trimmed by 4 bases and 1 base, with 8 bases remaining between them. CDR3 coding DNA: TGCGCCAGCAGCCTCTGGAGATCCTACGAGCAGTACTTC. It encodes CASSLWRSYEQYF.

The genes are TRBV5-6 and TRBJ1-1, with D unresolved. This CDR3 comprises 12 residues. Trimming left V 0 bases short and J 5 bases short, with 5 bases between. Looked up from germline, CDR1 is SGHDT and CDR2 is YYEEEE. The CDR3 DNA sequence: TGTGCCAGCAGCTTGGGACGGACTGAAGCTTTCTTT. Its protein is CASSLGRTEAFF.

This rearrangement joins TRBV7-2 to TRBJ2-7; no reliable D call. V was clipped by 2 bases and J by 1 base, with 9 bases between them. Germline values: CDR1 SGHTA, CDR2 FQGNSA. There are 14 residues in the CDR3. DNA for the CDR3: TGTGCCAGCAGCTTAAGTCAGGAGTCCTACGAGCAGTACTTC. Encoded protein: CASSLSQESYEQYF.

The chain links TRBV13 to TRBJ2-7; 10 bases fit TRBD2. The germline CDR1 and CDR2 sequences are PRHDT and FYEKMQ (reference sequence). The CDR3 length is 17 residues. Trimming cost V 5 bases and J 6 bases; bases outside gene matches: 16. The CDR3 here is CASSTKLAGEIPPEQYF. The CDR3 coding sequence is TGTGCCAGCAGCACCAAGCTAGCGGGAGAGATCCCCCCCGAGCAGTACTTC.

This chain joins TRBV10-3 and TRBJ1-5, with D unclear. This CDR3 spans 14 amino acids. V lost 5 bases and J 0 bases, leaving 8 bases between the germline ends. Germline CDR1 reads ENHRY; CDR2 reads SYGVKD. The chain's CDR3 is CAISSRYSNQPQHF. The CDR3 DNA reads TGTGCCATCAGTAGCAGGTATAGCAATCAGCCCCAGCATTTT.

The chain's CDR3 is CASSLWDSPLDEQFF. The CDR3 DNA is TGTGCCAGCAGCTTGTGGGACAGCCCTCTGGATGAGCAGTTCTTC. This chain links TRBV7-2 with TRBJ2-1, with TRBD1 matching 7 bases. This CDR3 region has 15 residues. The V gene end was trimmed by 3 bases and the J gene end by 8 bases; junction bases not matched to a gene: 10. Germline V gives CDR1 SGHTA, CDR2 FQGNSA.

This chain uses TRBV10-3 with TRBJ2-7, with D possibly being TRBD2 (6 bases). The germline V and J ends were trimmed by 3 bases and 6 bases, with 21 bases remaining between them. The CDR3 is made up of 16 amino acids. Germline assignment: CDR1 ENHRY and CDR2 SYGVKD. CDR3 sequence (DNA): TGTGCCATCAGTGAATACGCTGGGACTGCGACTACCGAGCAGTACTTC. Its translation: CAISEYAGTATTEQYF.

CDR3 protein: CASSSPTGEQYF. The DNA of the CDR3 is TGTGCCAGCAGCTCTCCTACAGGGGAGCAGTACTTC. The rearrangement joins TRBV5-6 to TRBJ2-7, with D maybe TRBD1 (6 bases). Between the trimmed V and J ends, which lost 3 bases and 7 bases, there was a span of 11 bases. The CDR3 sequence is 12 residues long. Germline CDR1 reads SGHDT; CDR2 reads YYEEEE. The full variable domain, in which reference TRBV5-6 and TRBJ2-7 provide the parts outside the CDR3, is DAGVTQSPTHLIKTRGQQVTLRCSPKSGHDTVSWYQQALGQGPQFIFQYYEEEERQRGNFPDRFSGHQFPNYSSELNVNALLLGDSALYLCASSSPTGEQYFGPGTRLTVT.

The CDR3 is CASSFPGNYEQYF. The CDR3 region has the DNA TGTGCCAGCAGTTTCCCGGGGAACTACGAGCAGTACTTC. The chain uses TRBV27 and TRBJ2-7, with D tentatively TRBD2 (5 bases). V gave up 3 bases and J gave up 3 bases, with 9 bases separating them. CDR1 and CDR2 from the germline V gene are MNHEY and SMNVEV (reference sequence). The CDR3 has 13 residues.

The chain uses TRBV9 and TRBJ2-5; D is ambiguous. This CDR3 has 15 residues. The germline V and J ends were trimmed by 0 bases and 1 base, with 10 bases remaining between them. Looked up from germline, CDR1 is SGDLS and CDR2 is YYNGEE. The CDR3, as DNA: TGTGCCAGCAGCGTAGATTCCGGACCCCAAGAGACCCAGTACTTC. Amino acids: CASSVDSGPQETQYF.

The rearrangement uses TRBV7-8 and TRBJ2-3; a possible D gene is TRBD2 (5 bases). There are 16 residues in the CDR3. The germline V gene encodes CDR1 SGHVS and CDR2 FQNEAQ. The V gene lost 1 base and the J gene lost 6 bases, with 17 bases spanning the gap. CDR3 residues: CASSLVVAGMADTQYF. DNA for the CDR3: TGTGCCAGCAGCTTAGTAGTTGCCGGGATGGCGGATACGCAGTATTTT.

The chain employs TRBV27 and TRBJ2-1; 8 nucleotides line up with TRBD2. V trimming: 4 bases; J trimming: 6 bases; junction bases outside the gene matches: 11. This CDR3 is built from 16 residues. The V gene's germline CDR1 is MNHEY and CDR2 SMNVEV (reference sequence). CDR3 DNA: TGTGCCAGCAGTTGGATTAGCGGGACTGGTATCAATGAGCAGTTCTTC. This sequence encodes CASSWISGTGINEQFF.

The rearrangement joins TRBV5-1 to TRBJ2-1, with TRBD2 identical over 9 bases. The CDR3 consists of 16 residues. The J segment lost 8 bases and the V segment lost 0 bases, leaving 9 bases of the junction unmatched. Germline loops: CDR1 SGHRS, CDR2 YFSETQ. The CDR3 region is CASSLVGGRGTDEQFF. CDR3 sequence (DNA): TGCGCCAGCAGCTTGGTCGGCGGGAGGGGTACGGATGAGCAGTTCTTC.

This sequence joins TRBV7-9 and TRBJ1-1; no clear D gene. The CDR3 runs 15 residues. Germline V gene sequence: CDR1 SEHNR, CDR2 FQNEAQ (reference sequence). The germline V and J ends were trimmed by 1 base and 5 bases, with 14 bases remaining between them. CDR3 DNA sequence: TGTGCCAGCAGCTTAGTTCTGGGGTTTGAGACTGAAGCTTTCTTT. It yields the protein CASSLVLGFETEAFF.

The chain joins TRBV7-9 to TRBJ1-6; 7 bases are a match to TRBD1. Per the germline V gene, CDR1 is SEHNR and CDR2 is FQNEAQ (reference sequence). The CDR3 is 13 residues long. J was trimmed by 8 bases and V by 4 bases; bases with no gene match: 2. The CDR3 nucleotides read TGTGCCAGCAGCTCAGGGGGGGATTCACCCCTCCACTTT. Translated, it gives CASSSGGDSPLHF.

The chain is built from TRBV6-1 and TRBJ2-5; 7 nucleotides line up with TRBD2. V was pared by 11 bases and J by 2 bases, with 2 bases of the junction left unmatched. CDR1 and CDR2 from the germline V gene are MNHNS and SASEGT. The CDR3 length is 11 residues. The CDR3 here is CAGRVQETQYF. As DNA, the CDR3 is TGTGCCGGGAGGGTACAAGAGACCCAGTACTTC.

J is TRBJ1-1 and V is TRBV19, with D unclear. The germline CDR1 and CDR2 sequences are LNHDA and SQIVND (reference sequence). The CDR3 runs to 15 residues. V was shortened by 8 bases and J by 0 bases, with 16 bases between the two germline ends. CDR3 region: CASSVPAAMNTEAFF. The DNA for the CDR3 is TGTGCCAGTTCAGTGCCGGCAGCAATGAACACTGAAGCTTTCTTT. The full variable domain, with the rest looked up from reference TRBV19 and TRBJ1-1, is DGGITQSPKYLFRKEGQNVTLSCEQNLNHDAMYWYRQDPGQGLRLIYYSQIVNDFQKGDIAEGYSVSREKKESFPLTVTSAQKNPTAFYLCASSVPAAMNTEAFFGQGTRLTVV.

The chain combines TRBV5-4 with TRBJ1-3; D is ambiguous. The CDR3 covers 14 residues. V was trimmed by 2 bases and J by 0 bases, leaving 6 bases between them. Germline CDR1 is SGHNT and CDR2 is YYREEE (reference sequence). The CDR3 DNA sequence: TGTGCCAGCAGCTTCGGGGACTCTGGAAACACCATATATTTT. The encoded protein is CASSFGDSGNTIYF.

The rearrangement links TRBV4-1 to TRBJ2-1; either TRBD1 or TRBD2 may fit D (5 bases each). The CDR3 has 12 amino acids. V lost 0 bases and J lost 14, with 11 bases in between. Germline V gene data show CDR1 as MGHRA and CDR2 as YSYEKL. CDR3 DNA sequence: TGCGCCAGCAGCCAAGATTTGGGGGAAGAGTTCTTC. Encoded protein: CASSQDLGEEFF.

The chain has TRBV5-1 and TRBJ2-2; 7 bases line up with TRBD1. Trimming removed 2 bases from V and 0 bases from J; junction bases left unmatched: 1. From germline, CDR1 is SGHRS and CDR2 YFSETQ. The CDR3 is made up of 15 amino acids. CDR3 amino acids: CASSFDRANTGELFF. CDR3 coding DNA: TGCGCCAGCAGCTTCGACAGGGCGAACACCGGGGAGCTGTTTTTT. The entire variable domain, with the rest obtained from reference TRBV5-1 and TRBJ2-2, is as follows: KAGVTQTPRYLIKTRGQQVTLSCSPISGHRSVSWYQQTPGQGLQFLFEYFSETQRNKGNFPGRFSGRQFSNSRSEMNVSTLELGDSALYLCASSFDRANTGELFFGEGSRLTVL.

V gene TRBV5-5 combines with J gene TRBJ1-2, with D possibly matching TRBD1 (6 bases). Germline V gene sequence: CDR1 SGHKS, CDR2 YYEKEE (reference sequence). CDR3 size: 14 residues. V was cut by 4 bases and J by 4 bases, with 14 bases left in between. CDR3 in DNA: TGTGCCAGCAGCGGGGGCAGGGGAGCCTATGGCTACACCTTC. It codes for CASSGGRGAYGYTF.

Turning to this clone: A junction boundary mismatches the germline segment, possibly from a read error. V and J are TRBV6-4 and TRBJ1-6, with a tentative D call TRBD1 (6 bases). CDR3 length: 15 residues. The germline V gene has CDR1 MRHNA and CDR2 SNTAGT. DNA of the CDR3: TGTGCCAGCAGTTACTCGAGGGACACTAATTCACCCCTCCACTTT. Translation gives CASSYSRDTNSPLHF.

This chain links TRBV9 with TRBJ2-7, with D unclear. CDR3 length: 14 amino acids. From germline, CDR1 is SGDLS and CDR2 YYNGEE. V was cut by 4 bases and J by 3 bases, with 14 bases left in between. The CDR3 nucleotides read TGTGCCAGCAGCCCGGAGTACGGAAACTACGAGCAGTACTTC. Its translation: CASSPEYGNYEQYF.